This entry features one TCR beta chain sequence. Its antigen is still unknown. In the original workflow: Filtering differed for immunoSEQ, which gave only junction sequences without quality scores. Repertoires were generated with immunoSEQ multiplex PCR, while TCRdb's copy carries only in-frame clones and drops some. V, J and clone size were drawn from that table, and D and trimming were deduced from the DNA. The sample contains over 2 million clones, 85% to 95% of which appear only once. These data come from a study of shared clonotypes between healthy human individuals. Overall study findings and caveats: In a few donors, 4.5% to 5.5% of naive CD4 clonotypes appeared in common.

V lost 2 bases, J lost 5 bases, and 9 bases stayed unmatched. CDR1 is WNHNN and CDR2 is SYGVQD in the germline V gene (reference sequence). The CDR3 is 18 amino acids. The sequencing input was naive CD4+ T cells sorted from blood. Subset specified: CD45RA+ positively selected. The receptor was isolated from a man between 18 and 35 years old in good health. The chain has TRBV10-1 and TRBJ2-1; the match to TRBD2 covers 13 bases. Here the CDR3 DNA reads TGCGCCAGCAGTGAGCCAAAACTAGCGGGAGGGCTAAACAATGAGCAGTTCTTC. Its protein product is CASSEPKLAGGLNNEQFF.